The entry that follows covers one T cell receptor (beta chain) sequence. The specificity of this receptor is unknown. No clone much larger than this one lies a single base away; base qualities are absent. Its CDR3 holds 13 amino acids, cysteine through phenylalanine. Of the read, only the CDR3 DNA is kept; its 39 bases are in frame from base 1. As encoded in the germline V gene (reference sequence), CDR1 is LNHDA while CDR2 is SQIVND. V sheds 3 bases and J sheds 6 bases, leaving 8 bases between their ends. TCRbeta CDR3 regions were amplified from genomic DNA using the immunoSEQ Assay, a bias-controlled multiplex PCR. The published analysis was carried out like this. The number of nucleated cells in each sample was estimated from the amplification of reference gene primers within the assay. To quantify the absolute abundance of each unique TCRbeta CDR3 rearrangement, sequence reads were collapsed and filtered. Productive Simpson clonality was computed per sample as the square root of Simpson's diversity index over productive rearrangements. Imported from immuneACCESS, the table was reduced by TCRdb to in-frame sequences with V and J called. These copies leave out some clones; in studies compared against another copy, an unresolved V gene accounts for under half, and the cause of the remainder is not known. The V and J calls and clone size are taken from that table; D and trimming were inferred from the DNA. The sample table lists over 120,000 clones, around 87% of them with a count of one. The ten largest clones capture roughly 37% of the sample.

These data are taken from a study of blood T cell repertoires in COVID-19 (dated by TCRdb to about 2020). Regarding the research as a whole: The collaborator samples originated in the United States, Italy and Spain and spanned the acute and convalescent phases of COVID-19. The prospective study material was composed of cDNA or gDNA derived from T cells, B-cell-depleted T cells, or PBMCs. A de-identified subject ID, COVID-19 status, age in years and sex were almost always included in the sample metadata. Where available, HLA class I and class II types were taken from metadata supplied by the sample provider and were not determined by assay-based typing. The repertoires were released in a freely available public database meant as a resource for research on the immune response to SARS-CoV-2. The samples were drawn from the first 160 participants of the ongoing ImmuneRACE study and from some 1,300 subjects provided by 6 global collaborators. The dataset comprised deeply sampled blood TCRbeta repertoires from subjects exposed to, actively infected with, or recovered from COVID-19.

What the work shows at the level of the full study, not this receptor alone: The quantity of clinical and demographic metadata differed by source and by participant and was supplied without curation.

A second Seattle source provided samples from volunteer blood donors who had recovered from COVID-19. Each collaborating institution followed its own protocols to collect whole blood in K2EDTA tubes. For TCRbeta analysis, collaborators shipped samples in one of three forms: frozen whole blood, isolated PBMCs, or DNA extracted from either of those sample types. The TCR comes from a man aged 50-60 years who had recovered from COVID-19. The sequenced material came from peripheral blood. This chain joins TRBV19 to TRBJ2-2; perhaps TRBD2 is the D gene, with 5 bases matching. The CDR3 loop reads CASSMEAAGELFF. The nucleotide sequence reads as follows: TGTGCCAGTAGTATGGAGGCTGCCGGGGAGCTGTTTTTT.